This passage covers 25 T cell receptor beta chains from one sample sequenced in a study of blood T cell repertoires in COVID-19. Assay used: immunoSEQ multiplex PCR; TCRdb lists only in-frame clones, some missing. The sample holds some 73,000 clones, approximately 71% seen once. The source material was peripheral blood. The receptors come from a man in his 70s with COVID-19, enrolled during active disease.

This chain links TRBV3-1 (or the pseudogene TRBV3-2) with TRBJ1-5, with D uncertain. The CDR3 consists of 16 residues. V was shortened by 0 bases and J by 6 bases, with 15 bases between the two germline ends. In germline, CDR1 is LGHDT, CDR2 YNNKEL (reference sequence). Written as DNA, the CDR3 is TGTGCCAGCAGCCAAGATCTTGTTTTGAGAACTCAGCCCCAGCATTTT. This translates into CASSQDLVLRTQPQHF.

The chain carries TRBV4-2 and TRBJ2-3, with D perhaps TRBD2 (6 bases). This CDR3 contains 16 residues. Germline V lookup: CDR1 LGHNA, CDR2 YNFKEQ. Trimming stripped 1 base from V and 0 bases from J, with 11 bases between. This CDR3 is CASSQGGSGSTDTQYF. Here the CDR3 DNA reads TGTGCCAGCAGCCAAGGAGGTAGCGGTAGCACAGATACGCAGTATTTT.

This clone turned up a few times. V gene TRBV5-4 combines with J gene TRBJ2-3; 7 nucleotides agree with TRBD1. In germline, CDR1 is SGHNT, CDR2 YYREEE (reference sequence). CDR3 length: 15 amino acids. Losses at the gene ends were 1 base for V and 2 bases for J; bases not matched to a gene: 4. CDR3 loop: CASSLTGAVTDTQYF. CDR3 coding DNA: TGTGCCAGCAGCTTGACAGGGGCCGTCACAGATACGCAGTATTTT.

The rearrangement links TRBV7-2 to TRBJ2-7, with TRBD2 matching 9 bases. CDR3 length equals 17 residues. With V trimmed by 2 bases and J by 6 bases, 14 bases remained unmatched. The germline V gene has CDR1 SGHTA and CDR2 FQGNSA. CDR3 region: CASSLNKAAGGPFEQYF. The CDR3 nucleotides are TGTGCCAGCAGCTTAAATAAAGCGGCGGGAGGGCCTTTCGAGCAGTACTTC. Drawing the rest from reference TRBV7-2 and TRBJ2-7, the complete variable domain is GAGVSQSPSNKVTEKGKDVELRCDPISGHTALYWYRQSLGQGLEFLIYFQGNSAPDKSGLPSDRFSAERTGGSVSTLTIQRTQQEDSAVYLCASSLNKAAGGPFEQYFGPGTRLTVT.

This clone was observed a handful of times. The chain's CDR3 is CATEGASGSTDTQYF. The DNA of the CDR3 is TGTGCCACCGAGGGGGCTAGCGGGAGTACAGATACGCAGTATTTT. The chain has TRBV28 and TRBJ2-3, with 10 bases lining up with TRBD2. Germline V lookup: CDR1 MDHEN, CDR2 SYDVKM. The CDR3 has 15 residues. V dropped 10 bases and J dropped 3; count of bases not matched to a gene: 10.

The CDR3 bases are TGTGCCAGCAGCTCACAGGTCTCTGGAAACACCATATATTTT. Protein sequence: CASSSQVSGNTIYF. This rearrangement joins TRBV7-2 to TRBJ1-3, with D maybe TRBD1 (5 bases). V was cut by 4 bases and J by 0 bases, with 7 bases left in between. The germline V gene encodes CDR1 SGHTA and CDR2 FQGNSA. This CDR3 is built from 14 residues.

J is TRBJ1-1 and V is TRBV7-2; D gene uncertain. Trimming stripped 3 bases from V and 6 bases from J, with 11 bases between. Germline V lookup: CDR1 SGHTA, CDR2 FQGNSA. The CDR3 covers 13 residues. The CDR3 here is CASSFGRRSEAFF. Written as DNA, the CDR3 is TGTGCCAGCAGCTTTGGGAGGAGGTCTGAAGCTTTCTTT.

The chain carries TRBV7-9 and TRBJ1-2; no clear D. Germline V gives CDR1 SEHNR, CDR2 FQNEAQ (reference sequence). Trimming left V 4 bases short and J 8 bases short, with 11 bases between. This CDR3 region has 12 residues. The CDR3 protein is CASSSSAVGYTF. CDR3 nucleotide sequence: TGTGCCAGCAGCTCCTCCGCGGTCGGCTACACCTTC.

This clone appeared a single time. The V call is TRBV21-1, the J call TRBJ1-1; the listed D gene, TRBD1, was not tested against the DNA. TRBV21-1 is termed a pseudogene. The CDR3 sequence is 15 residues long. Here the CDR3 DNA reads TGTGCCAGCAGCAAAACAGGGGGCGCGGTCACTGAAGCTTTCTTT. Its protein product is CASSKTGGAVTEAFF.

This clone was detected once. The V and J genes are TRBV7-3 and TRBJ1-1, with a tentative D call TRBD1 (5 bases). Germline lookup yields CDR1 SGHTA and CDR2 FQGTGA. The ends were cut back, 5 bases at V and 1 base at J, with 11 bases in the middle. The CDR3 has 14 amino acids. CDR3 nucleotides: TGTGCCAGCAGCCTCACGGGGGGGAACACTGAAGCTTTCTTT. This sequence encodes CASSLTGGNTEAFF. The complete variable domain, with remaining parts taken from reference TRBV7-3 and TRBJ1-1, reads GAGVSQTPSNKVTEKGKYVELRCDPISGHTALYWYRQSLGQGPEFLIYFQGTGAADDSGLPNDRFFAVRPEGSVSTLKIQRTERGDSAVYLCASSLTGGNTEAFFGQGTRLTVV.

The CDR3 is CASGRGGRESGELFF. The CDR3 DNA is TGTGCTAGTGGCCGGGGGGGCCGGGAGTCCGGGGAGCTGTTTTTT. This chain uses TRBV12-5 with TRBJ2-2, with TRBD2 matching over 8 bases. The CDR3 is 15 residues long. Germline values: CDR1 LGHNT, CDR2 FRNRAP. J gave up 6 bases and V 6 bases, and 9 bases lay outside the gene matches.

The chain couples TRBV14 to TRBJ1-4; D is undetermined. This CDR3 is 17 amino acids long. V was trimmed by 4 bases and J by 7 bases, leaving 22 bases between them. Germline V gene data show CDR1 as SGHDN and CDR2 as FVKESK. CDR3 sequence reads: CASSPSLGRENGEKLFF. The CDR3 DNA is TGTGCCAGCAGCCCTTCCCTGGGGAGAGAGAATGGTGAAAAACTGTTTTTT.

This clone appeared once. V is TRBV2 and J is TRBJ2-5; 7 nucleotides agree with TRBD1. J lost 5 bases, V lost 3 bases, and 6 bases had no gene match. This CDR3 has 14 residues. Germline assignment: CDR1 SNHLY and CDR2 FYNNEI. CDR3: CASSEDGRGETQYF. Written as DNA, the CDR3 is TGTGCCAGCAGTGAGGATGGCAGGGGGGAGACCCAGTACTTC.

V and J are TRBV6-5 and TRBJ2-7; D is undetermined. Trimming took 7 bases from V and 0 from J, leaving 13 bases between them. The CDR3 has 14 residues. CDR1 and CDR2 from the germline V gene are MNHEY and SVGAGI. The CDR3 loop reads CASMGTATSYEQYF. The DNA of the CDR3 is TGTGCCAGCATGGGCACTGCAACCTCCTACGAGCAGTACTTC.

V is TRBV28 and J is TRBJ1-1; 11 bases are shared with TRBD1. V lost 3 bases and J lost 2; bases outside the gene matches: 5. The CDR3 covers 16 residues. The germline gives CDR1 MDHEN, CDR2 SYDVKM. CDR3 amino acids: CASSLMGQGGNTEAFF. DNA for the CDR3: TGTGCCAGCAGTTTGATGGGACAGGGGGGAAACACTGAAGCTTTCTTT.

This chain joins TRBV11-2 and TRBJ1-1; D uncertain. In germline, CDR1 is SGHAT, CDR2 FQNNGV. The V and J ends lost 4 bases and 5 bases respectively, with 5 bases between them. This CDR3 contains 11 residues. Written as DNA, the CDR3 is TGTGCCAGCAGCTACCTAACTGAAGCTTTCTTT. As protein: CASSYLTEAFF.

This clone was found a few times. V usage is TRBV5-5 and J usage is TRBJ1-6, with 7 bases identical to TRBD1. V lost 2 bases, J lost 5 bases, and 4 bases stayed unmatched. This CDR3 spans 15 amino acids. CDR1 SGHKS and CDR2 YYEKEE come from the germline V gene (reference sequence). This CDR3 is CASSFTGTDNSPLHF. The CDR3 DNA reads as TGTGCCAGCAGCTTCACCGGGACAGATAATTCACCCCTCCACTTT.

This rearrangement joins TRBV15 to TRBJ2-7; TRBD2 matches 7 bases. Germline V lookup: CDR1 LNHNV, CDR2 YYDKDF (reference sequence). The CDR3 length is 14 residues. V gave up 3 bases and J gave up 4 bases; unmatched junction bases: 6. This chain's CDR3 is CATSSGGSVYEQYF. In DNA form, the CDR3 reads TGTGCCACCAGCAGTGGCGGGAGTGTGTACGAGCAGTACTTC.

The chain is built from TRBV6-2 or TRBV6-3 and TRBJ1-5; the match to TRBD1 covers 10 bases. This CDR3 is 16 amino acids long. Germline V CDR1 and CDR2: MNHEY, SVGEGT. V lost 5 bases and J lost 2; bases outside the gene matches: 6. The CDR3 reads CASSRTGTGGNQPQHF. In DNA form, the CDR3 reads TGTGCCAGCAGTCGTACCGGGACAGGGGGCAATCAGCCCCAGCATTTT.

Worth noting for this clone: At the DNA level, this CDR3 is encoded by other sequences in the same sample as well. V usage is TRBV5-1 and J usage is TRBJ2-3; D remains unclear. Germline CDR1 and CDR2: SGHRS and YFSETQ. The V gene lost 2 bases and the J gene lost 3 bases, with 4 bases spanning the gap. The CDR3 is 12 amino acids. The DNA for the CDR3 is TGCGCCAGCAGCTTCCTTACAGATACGCAGTATTTT. This sequence encodes CASSFLTDTQYF.

This clone was detected only a few times. J is TRBJ2-4 and V is TRBV28, with 9 bases that match TRBD2. V lost 2 bases and J lost 9; bases outside the gene matches: 8. This CDR3 is 15 amino acids long. CDR1 is MDHEN and CDR2 is SYDVKM in the germline V gene. DNA of the CDR3: TGTGCCAGCAGTTTAGTAGTAGCGGGAGTAAGCATTCAGTACTTC. Encoded protein: CASSLVVAGVSIQYF.

This chain connects TRBV6-5 to TRBJ1-1; tentatively, D is TRBD1 (6 bases). The V end lost 7 bases, the J end lost 0 bases, and 15 bases lay between the germline ends. This CDR3 is 15 amino acids long. Germline V CDR1 and CDR2: MNHEY, SVGAGI. The CDR3 loop is CASIPVGTLNTEAFF. CDR3 nucleotide sequence: TGTGCCAGCATCCCTGTGGGGACACTGAACACTGAAGCTTTCTTT.

This clone was counted only a few times. The rearrangement links TRBV5-5 to TRBJ2-7; D may be TRBD2 (5 bases). Per the germline V gene, CDR1 is SGHKS and CDR2 is YYEKEE (reference sequence). Trimming cost V 4 bases and J 1 base, with 12 bases left between them. The CDR3 covers 14 residues. In nucleotides, the CDR3 is TGTGCCAGCAGCCCCCGGGATTATTCCTACGAGCAGTACTTC. This codes for CASSPRDYSYEQYF. Supplemented by reference TRBV5-5 and TRBJ2-7, the full variable domain reads DAGVTQSPTHLIKTRGQQVTLRCSPISGHKSVSWYQQVLGQGPQFIFQYYEKEERGRGNFPDRFSARQFPNYSSELNVNALLLGDSALYLCASSPRDYSYEQYFGPGTRLTVT.

This clone was seen a handful of times. This sequence joins TRBV7-9 and TRBJ2-1, with TRBD1 matching over 8 bases. CDR1 SEHNR and CDR2 FQNEAQ come from the germline V gene (reference sequence). The CDR3 covers 17 residues. Trimming at V came to 4 bases and at J to 4 bases, leaving 12 bases not matched to a gene. CDR3 protein: CASSSKIRDRTYNEQFF. DNA for the CDR3: TGTGCCAGCAGCTCCAAAATCCGGGACAGGACGTACAATGAGCAGTTCTTC.

The V gene is TRBV11-1, the J gene TRBJ1-1; TRBD1 might be the D (5 bases). This CDR3 spans 16 amino acids. The V gene lost 6 bases and the J gene lost 0 bases, with 17 bases spanning the gap. Per germline, CDR1 SGHAT and CDR2 FQDESV (reference sequence). The CDR3 is CASSQSWRGVNTEAFF. CDR3 nucleotides: TGTGCCAGCAGTCAATCCTGGAGGGGAGTGAACACTGAAGCTTTCTTT.